This T cell receptor (beta chain) was identified during a study of T cell repertoires in cytomegalovirus infection (dated by TCRdb to between 2018 and 2021). General notes on the study: The HLA type of each donor mattered for the analysis, because public TCR beta signatures pointed to carriage of CMV infection along with the matching HLA type.

Findings and caveats that apply to the study as a whole: The ex vivo response was dominated by HLA-C-restricted CMV-specific TCR beta clonotypes, and the single most frequent clonotype in two of eight donors was supplied by these HLA-C-restricted clonotypes. Carriers of CMV infection plus the relevant HLA type were discriminated by the cumulative frequency of public TCR beta family members in the study cohort and in an independent 352-donor cohort.

This clonotype has only a few counts. The specificity of this receptor is unknown. The sample holds no much larger clone one base away, and base qualities are not on file. The CDR3 spans 19 residues, from the cysteine through the phenylalanine. Only the CDR3 DNA stays, 57 bases, in frame from base 1. Trimming removed 0 bases from V and 6 bases from J, leaving 23 bases between the germline ends. The sequencer was an Illumina HiSeq 1500. TCRdb itself trimmed the public reads at Q25 with fastp, ran MiXCR and retained productive beta chains. A single entry per CDR3 protein holds the most common genes and DNA from its merged rows. The sample has about 180,000 distinct CDR3 sequences on record, 14% of them singletons. The ten largest clonotypes hold over 20% of the sample.

Sample: PBMCs. The chain is assembled from TRBV12-3 or TRBV12-4 and TRBJ2-2, with the D segment identity uncertain. The clonotype was recovered from a human donor in good health (CMV status not recorded). Some clones in this sample may be carry-over from other donors' samples. The CDR3 protein: CASSLAYRQMTVLAGELFF. The DNA sequence is given as TGTGCCAGCAGTTTAGCTTATCGCCAAATGACGGTTTTGGCCGGGGAGCTGTTTTTT.